The clone carrying this T cell receptor (beta chain) was observed a few times. V was cut by 0 bases and J by 10 bases, with 8 bases left in between. Germline V CDR1 and CDR2: SGHDT, YYEEEE. CDR3 length: 12 residues. The data belong to a study of CD8 T cells in ankylosing spondylitis. By quantitative 5'-RACE with molecular barcodes, the TCR beta libraries were made. In TCRdb, the 5' RACE reads were re-called with MiXCR into one record per CDR3 protein. The table lists about 400,000 distinct CDR3 sequences, about 20% of them singletons. The J gene is TRBJ2-1, the V gene TRBV5-6; no clear D gene. This TCR came from a male donor with ankylosing spondylitis or in good health (not recorded which). The sequencing input was blood, either unsorted or a sorted T cell fraction (not recorded which). The CDR3 nucleotides are TGTGCCAGCAGCTTGGCTGACGGGGAGCAGTTCTTC. Residues: CASSLADGEQFF.